These 5 T cell receptor beta chains originate from one sample sequenced in a study of human T cells and chemical hapten exposure. Time point of the sample: healthy volunteer bleed at 2 weeks. Unfractionated whole blood yielded total RNA. MiXCR, applied by TCRdb to the RACE reads, yields one record per CDR3 protein. The repertoire includes approximately 97,000 distinct CDR3 sequences, about 10% of them detected once, and 2.9% sits in the top ten. Sequencing was carried out using whole blood. The receptors come from a female donor in good health. Some clones in this sample may be carry-over from other donors' samples.

This chain links TRBV4-3 with TRBJ2-2; maybe TRBD2 (6 bases). The length of the CDR3 is 15 residues. The V gene lost 1 base and the J gene lost 0 bases, with 6 bases spanning the gap. CDR1 is LGHNA and CDR2 is YSLEER in the germline V gene. The CDR3 nucleotides read TGCGCCAGCAGCCAAGGCGGGGCGAACACCGGGGAGCTGTTTTTT. Protein sequence: CASSQGGANTGELFF.

Remarks on this clonotype: This may come from a read error, since a much larger clone is one base off. The chain has TRBV2 and TRBJ1-1; a weak D match, TRBD1 (5 bases). This CDR3 region has 14 residues. The germline V and J ends were trimmed by 5 bases and 0 bases, with 10 bases remaining between them. Germline values: CDR1 SNHLY, CDR2 FYNNEI. CDR3 DNA: TGTGCCAGCAGTAGACAGAGCATGAACACTGAAGCTTTCTTT. Translating gives CASSRQSMNTEAFF.

J is TRBJ1-1 and V is TRBV7-2, with unresolved D. CDR3 length: 13 residues. The germline V gene has CDR1 SGHTA and CDR2 FQGNSA. Trimming removed 1 base at V and 7 bases at J, with 10 bases between. The CDR3 region is CASSLVFGVEAFF. CDR3 in DNA: TGTGCCAGCAGCTTAGTTTTTGGGGTTGAAGCTTTCTTT.

In this sample, this clonotype turned up a few times. The V and J genes are TRBV2 and TRBJ1-4; TRBD1 aligns across 9 bases. Germline V gene lookup returns CDR1 SNHLY and CDR2 FYNNEI. The CDR3 runs to 14 residues. V gave up 6 bases and J gave up 3 bases; unmatched junction bases: 2. The CDR3 DNA is TGTGCCAGCAGCCGACAGGGGGCTAATGAAAAACTGTTTTTT. This translates into CASSRQGANEKLFF.

This clonotype appeared a few times. The J gene is TRBJ2-7, the V gene TRBV28, with 9 nucleotides matching TRBD1. Germline V gene sequence: CDR1 MDHEN, CDR2 SYDVKM. Trimming cost V 8 bases and J 3 bases; bases outside gene matches: 2. The CDR3 is 12 amino acids. This chain's CDR3 is CASGTGYYEQYF. The CDR3 DNA reads TGTGCCAGCGGGACAGGGTACTACGAGCAGTACTTC. The whole variable domain, filled in from reference TRBV28 and TRBJ2-7, reads DVKVTQSSRYLVKRTGEKVFLECVQDMDHENMFWYRQDPGLGLRLIYFSYDVKMKEKGDIPEGYSVSREKKERFSLILESASTNQTSMYLCASGTGYYEQYFGPGTRLTVT.